The TCR beta chain under discussion was sequenced for a study of post-analysis software for immune sequencing data. Concerning this clonotype: Its matching antigen is unknown.

cDNA libraries for TCR beta contained unique molecular identifiers. With about 0.85 to 10 million T cells as the source, 540,000 or so cDNA molecules resulted. Each CDR3 protein gets one entry after TCRdb re-called the PCR reads with MiXCR. The sample lists 180,000 or so distinct CDR3 sequences, 29% occurring once. The germline V and J ends were trimmed by 0 bases and 11 bases, with 14 bases remaining between them. From germline, CDR1 is SGHKS and CDR2 YYEKEE (reference sequence). The CDR3 has 13 residues. Broader study findings: Five or six TRBV segments appeared more often in patients than in controls, and TRBV5-6, TRBV5-1 and TRBV20-1 were among these.

The sequenced sample consisted of blood. V usage is TRBV5-5 and J usage is TRBJ2-5, with D unresolved. The origin of this receptor is a girl younger than 18 with multiple sclerosis. The CDR3 reads CASSLASNEEQYF. The CDR3, as DNA: TGTGCCAGCAGCTTGGCCTCAAATGAGGAGCAGTACTTC.